In its sample, the clone carrying this TCR beta chain was seen a few times. Its target is not known. Trimming took 3 bases from V and 0 from J; bases not matched to a gene: 20. Germline V CDR1 and CDR2: LGHDT, YNNKEL (reference sequence). This CDR3 region has 20 residues. The record originates from a study of blood T cells in healthy people across ages. Notes on the study in general: Observed TCR beta diversity per million T cells went down as age went up. This fall followed a roughly linear course with age.

For the second PCR, which ran for about 7 to 12 cycles, a sample-barcoded 5' primer and a J-beta primer mix were used. A template-switch adaptor containing 12 random nucleotides labeled each cDNA molecule. From the 5' RACE reads, TCRdb called clonotypes with MiXCR, one entry per CDR3 protein. Of about 730,000 distinct CDR3 sequences listed, about 40% are singletons. This rearrangement joins TRBV3-1 to TRBJ2-7, with 7 bases matching TRBD1. The sequenced material came from blood. This clonotype originated in an older woman in good health. The CDR3 DNA reads as TGTGCCAGCAGCCATGCCACCGGGACAGCGGCTGCCCTGAGCTCCTACGAGCAGTACTTC. It yields the protein CASSHATGTAAALSSYEQYF.